This entry is about one T cell receptor beta chain. Its antigen is not identified. This sample was included in a study of cytomegalovirus exposure and HLA in healthy donors. Looking at the study overall: Ancestry clustering placed around 80% of approximately 370 genotyped donors in the Caucasian-associated cluster.

Study results and limitations: Researchers catalogued around 150 TCR beta chains as cytomegalovirus-associated. For TCR beta chains, V- and J-gene trimming was later linked to a missense DCLRE1C variant. Most TCR sequences were uncommon, yet certain public TCRs appeared in many donors.

Primers: 60 Vbeta forward and 13 Jbeta reverse. Sequencing was performed with immunoSEQ multiplex PCR; in TCRdb, only in-frame clones are kept and a portion is missing. The sample has about 72,000 clones; the top ten hold approximately 2.9%. The sample comprised PBMCs. This sequence was found in a man aged 35 to 55 in good health and CMV-seronegative.

The DNA for the CDR3 is TGCGCCAGCAGCACCGGGACAGGGATGAATAACTATGGCTACACCTTC. Its translation is CASSTGTGMNNYGYTF. V gene TRBV5-1 combines with J gene TRBJ1-2; 9 positions agree with TRBD1. The CDR3 is 16 amino acids. CDR1 and CDR2 (germline): SGHRS, YFSETQ. The V and J ends lost 4 bases and 1 base, in that order; junction bases with no gene match: 8.